A single sample is the source of the 8 T cell receptor beta chains below, sequenced in a study of molecular identifiers for immune sequencing clone quantification. MiXCR, applied by TCRdb to the PCR reads, yields one record per CDR3 protein. The table shows tens of thousands of distinct CDR3 sequences, with under 20% occurring only once. Sequenced: naive CD8+ T cells from blood, with Jurkat cell RNA spiked in. Subset in this sample: FACS-sorted CD8+CD4-CCR7+CD45RA+ naive T cells. The receptors derive from a human donor in good health. Some libraries in this study had Jurkat cell RNA spiked in.

A note on this clonotype: Given a much more abundant clone one base away, this may be a read error. This chain joins TRBV24-1 and TRBJ2-1; D gene unclear. Per germline, CDR1 KGHDR and CDR2 SFDVKD. The CDR3 runs to 14 residues. V lost 5 bases, J lost 7 bases, and 14 bases lay in between. CDR3 nucleotides: TGTGCCACCAGTGGTTTCCGGGCCTTGAATGAGCAGTTCTTC. As protein: CATSGFRALNEQFF.

Notes on this clonotype: One base away lies a much larger clone, so this may be a sequencing read error. This chain links TRBV5-6 with TRBJ2-7, with TRBD2 as a possible D gene (5 bases). The germline V gene has CDR1 SGHDT and CDR2 YYEEEE. V gave up 0 bases and J gave up 4 bases, with 11 bases separating them. The CDR3 has 14 amino acids. CDR3: CASSLGGWSYEQYF. CDR3 coding DNA: TGTGCCAGCAGCTTGGGCGGGTGGTCGTACGAGCAGTACTTC.

This clonotype came up a few times. The chain has TRBV7-9 and TRBJ2-1, with TRBD1 as a possible D gene (6 bases). The CDR3 length is 12 residues. Deletions cut 6 bases from V and 7 bases from J, with 10 bases between. Germline loops: CDR1 SEHNR, CDR2 FQNEAQ (reference sequence). The CDR3 spells CASRTQGNEQFF. DNA for the CDR3: TGTGCCAGCAGAACCCAGGGGAATGAGCAGTTCTTC.

This clonotype was seen ten or more times. The J gene is TRBJ2-2, the V gene TRBV12-3 or TRBV12-4, with TRBD1 identical over 7 bases. The CDR3 consists of 17 residues. J lost 7 bases, V lost 4 bases, and 15 bases had no gene match. The CDR3 is CASSSSTGTVMYGELFF. CDR3 coding DNA: TGTGCCAGCAGTTCCTCGACAGGGACGGTGATGTACGGGGAGCTGTTTTTT.

A word on this clonotype: This may be a read error: a much more frequent sequence differs by one nucleotide. The gene calls are TRBV6-6 and TRBJ1-5; no firm D call. Trimming shortened V by 0 bases and J by 0 bases, and 3 bases separated the two germline ends. CDR3 length: 14 amino acids. Germline CDR1 reads MNHNY; CDR2 reads SVGAGI (reference sequence). The CDR3 nucleotides read TGTGCCAGCAGTTACTCAGCTAGCAATCAGCCCCAGCATTTT. Its protein is CASSYSASNQPQHF.

This clonotype was seen many times. The chain combines TRBV28 with TRBJ2-1; 12 bases agree with TRBD2. The CDR3 covers 18 residues. V lost 2 bases to trimming and J lost 2 bases; unmatched junction nucleotides: 7. Germline CDR1 reads MDHEN; CDR2 reads SYDVKM. This chain's CDR3 is CASSLRGLAGGTYNEQFF. CDR3 nucleotide sequence: TGTGCCAGCAGTTTACGCGGGCTAGCGGGAGGGACCTACAATGAGCAGTTCTTC. The whole variable domain, filled in from reference TRBV28 and TRBJ2-1, reads DVKVTQSSRYLVKRTGEKVFLECVQDMDHENMFWYRQDPGLGLRLIYFSYDVKMKEKGDIPEGYSVSREKKERFSLILESASTNQTSMYLCASSLRGLAGGTYNEQFFGPGTRLTVL.

This clonotype was picked up many times. The chain is built from TRBV7-9 and TRBJ2-7, with D possibly TRBD2 on 5 matching bases. V lost 5 bases to trimming and J lost 0 bases, with 17 bases between them. CDR1 is SEHNR and CDR2 is FQNEAQ in the germline V gene (reference sequence). The CDR3 is 16 amino acids. The DNA of the CDR3 is TGTGCCAGCAGCCCCCGAGCTAGGGAGCCCTCCTACGAGCAGTACTTC. This translates into CASSPRAREPSYEQYF.

This clonotype appeared a few times. The chain combines TRBV19 with TRBJ2-7, with D possibly TRBD1 on 6 matching bases. Trimming left V 0 bases short and J 2 bases short, with 11 bases between. Per the germline V gene, CDR1 is LNHDA and CDR2 is SQIVND (reference sequence). CDR3 length: 15 amino acids. The CDR3 coding sequence is TGTGCCAGTAGTATAGATTTGAACAGGGCCTACGAGCAGTACTTC. Protein: CASSIDLNRAYEQYF.